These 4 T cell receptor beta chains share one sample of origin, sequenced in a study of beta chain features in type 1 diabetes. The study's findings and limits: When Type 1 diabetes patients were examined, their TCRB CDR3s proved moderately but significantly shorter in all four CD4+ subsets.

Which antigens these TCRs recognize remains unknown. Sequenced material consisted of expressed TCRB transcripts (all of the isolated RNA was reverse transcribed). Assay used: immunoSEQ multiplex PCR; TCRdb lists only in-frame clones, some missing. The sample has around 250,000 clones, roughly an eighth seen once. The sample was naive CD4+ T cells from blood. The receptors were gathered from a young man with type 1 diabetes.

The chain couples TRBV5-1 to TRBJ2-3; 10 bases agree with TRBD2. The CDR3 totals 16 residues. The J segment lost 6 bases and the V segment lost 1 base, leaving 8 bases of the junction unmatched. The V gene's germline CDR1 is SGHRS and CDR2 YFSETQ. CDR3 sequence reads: CASSLPSGRIYDTQYF. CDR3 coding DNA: TGCGCCAGCAGCTTGCCTAGCGGGAGAATCTACGATACGCAGTATTTT.

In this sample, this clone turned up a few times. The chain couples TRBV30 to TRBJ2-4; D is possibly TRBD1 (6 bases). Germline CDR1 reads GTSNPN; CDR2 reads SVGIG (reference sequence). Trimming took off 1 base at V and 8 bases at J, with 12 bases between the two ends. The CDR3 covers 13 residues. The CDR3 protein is CAWSASPGDIQYF. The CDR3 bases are TGTGCCTGGAGTGCAAGCCCAGGGGACATTCAGTACTTC.

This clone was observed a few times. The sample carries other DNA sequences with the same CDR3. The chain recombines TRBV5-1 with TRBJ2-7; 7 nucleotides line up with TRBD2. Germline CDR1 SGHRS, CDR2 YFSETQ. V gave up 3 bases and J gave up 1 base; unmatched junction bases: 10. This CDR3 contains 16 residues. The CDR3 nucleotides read TGCGCCAGCAGCTCGACTCCTAGCGGCCTTTCCTACGAGCAGTACTTC. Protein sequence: CASSSTPSGLSYEQYF.

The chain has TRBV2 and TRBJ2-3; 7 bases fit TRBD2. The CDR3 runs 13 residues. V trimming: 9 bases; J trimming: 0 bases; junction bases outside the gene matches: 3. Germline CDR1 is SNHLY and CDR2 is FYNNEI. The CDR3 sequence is CARLAISTDTQYF. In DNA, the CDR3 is TGTGCCAGACTAGCGATCAGCACAGATACGCAGTATTTT.